Shown below are 16 T cell receptor beta chains from a single sample sequenced in a study of shared clonotypes between healthy human individuals. The repertoire was sequenced with immunoSEQ multiplex PCR; TCRdb's copy has only in-frame clones and lacks some. The repertoire holds around 990,000 clones, with roughly 80% as singletons. The specimen was memory CD4+ T cells from PBMCs. The subset was: CD45RA-negative fraction. The receptors derive from a man aged 18 to 30 in good health. Some clones in this sample may be carry-over from other donors' samples.

V gene TRBV27 combines with J gene TRBJ1-5; 7 bases align to TRBD1. CDR1 is MNHEY and CDR2 is SMNVEV in the germline V gene (reference sequence). J gave up 1 base and V 6 bases, and 9 bases lay outside the gene matches. The CDR3 extends over 16 amino acids. CDR3 region: CASRDLRDSSNQPQHF. CDR3 DNA sequence: TGTGCCAGCAGAGACCTCCGGGACAGCAGCAATCAGCCCCAGCATTTT.

The chain carries TRBV19 and TRBJ1-3; D unresolved. CDR3 length equals 15 residues. Germline assignment: CDR1 LNHDA and CDR2 SQIVND (reference sequence). V dropped 3 bases and J dropped 0 bases, with 9 bases sitting between them. The DNA of the CDR3 is TGTGCCAGTAGTATCCCCGGGCACTCTGGAAACACCATATATTTT. Encoded protein: CASSIPGHSGNTIYF.

The chain employs TRBV7-2 and TRBJ1-1; 8 positions match TRBD1. Trimming took 6 bases from V and 1 from J; bases not matched to a gene: 19. The CDR3 is 19 residues long. Germline CDR1 reads SGHTA; CDR2 reads FQGNSA. CDR3 nucleotides: TGTGCCAGCAGTTTAACCCTTGGACAGGGTGGAGGAAAGAACACTGAAGCTTTCTTT. Translating gives CASSLTLGQGGGKNTEAFF.

The V and J genes are TRBV5-1 and TRBJ2-4, with D tentatively TRBD1 (8 bases). There are 14 residues in the CDR3. V lost 3 bases to trimming and J lost 8 bases, with 15 bases between them. Germline-derived CDR1 and CDR2 are SGHRS and YFSETQ. The CDR3 spells CASSSDRAGDIQYF. Here the CDR3 DNA reads TGCGCCAGCAGCTCGGACAGGGCGGGGGACATTCAGTACTTC.

This clone was recorded a few times. The CDR3 loop reads CASSTYEPRDENTEAFF. CDR3 coding DNA: TGCGCCAGCAGCACCTACGAGCCCAGGGACGAGAACACTGAAGCTTTCTTT. This sequence joins TRBV5-1 and TRBJ1-1, with a tentative D call TRBD1 (5 bases). This CDR3 has 17 residues. Germline V gene data show CDR1 as SGHRS and CDR2 as YFSETQ. Trimming pared 4 bases from V and 1 base from J, leaving 20 bases between. Filled out from reference TRBV5-1 and TRBJ1-1, the complete variable domain reads KAGVTQTPRYLIKTRGQQVTLSCSPISGHRSVSWYQQTPGQGLQFLFEYFSETQRNKGNFPGRFSGRQFSNSRSEMNVSTLELGDSALYLCASSTYEPRDENTEAFFGQGTRLTVV.

This rearrangement joins TRBV30 to TRBJ2-2, with D perhaps being TRBD1 or TRBD2 (5 bases each). V was pared by 6 bases and J by 7 bases, with 18 bases between. From germline, CDR1 is GTSNPN and CDR2 SVGIG (reference sequence). The CDR3 is 14 residues long. The CDR3 region has the DNA TGTGCCTGTCCCGAGGGGCAGGGTGGCGGGGAGCTGTTTTTT. Amino acid sequence: CACPEGQGGGELFF.

V is TRBV11-1 and J is TRBJ2-5; a possible D gene is TRBD1 (6 bases). The end of the DNA fits TRBJ2-7 better, so the J call may be wrong. The germline V gene has CDR1 SGHAT and CDR2 FQDESV (reference sequence). The CDR3 is made up of 16 amino acids. The CDR3 DNA follows: TGTGCCAGCAGCTTAGCCAGGGGCCCAAGCTCCTACGAGCAGTACTTC. It codes for CASSLARGPSSYEQYF.

The gene calls are TRBV6-1 and TRBJ2-7; 7 bases line up with TRBD1. CDR1 MNHNS and CDR2 SASEGT come from the germline V gene. The V gene end was trimmed by 7 bases and the J gene end by 3 bases; junction bases not matched to a gene: 9. The CDR3 has 14 residues. The CDR3, as DNA: TGTGCCAGCACGAGCCAGGGACAGATCTACGAGCAGTACTTC. This translates into CASTSQGQIYEQYF.

This chain connects TRBV7-3 to TRBJ2-3, with D unclear. The V end lost 2 bases, the J end lost 4 bases, and 7 bases lay between the germline ends. Germline CDR1 is SGHTA and CDR2 is FQGTGA. This CDR3 is 13 amino acids long. The CDR3 nucleotides are TGTGCCAGCAGCTTACAACAGTCAGATACGCAGTATTTT. Translation gives CASSLQQSDTQYF.

The rearrangement uses TRBV29-1 and TRBJ2-3, with unresolved D. Trimming removed 1 base from V and 6 bases from J, with 8 bases in between. Germline CDR1 is SQVTM and CDR2 is ANQGSEA. The length of the CDR3 is 12 residues. CDR3 sequence reads: CSVEGAGDTQYF. The CDR3, as DNA: TGCAGCGTTGAAGGGGCCGGCGATACGCAGTATTTT.

The sample holds one count of this clone. CDR3 in amino acids: CASSPDRAGGYTF. The DNA for the CDR3 is TGTGCCAGCAGCCCCGACAGAGCCGGTGGCTACACCTTC. The chain links TRBV6-4 to TRBJ1-2; perhaps TRBD1 as D (5 bases). The CDR3 consists of 13 residues. CDR1 and CDR2 from the germline V gene are MRHNA and SNTAGT. The V gene lost 6 bases and the J gene lost 7 bases, with 15 bases spanning the gap.

The chain recombines TRBV11-2 with TRBJ2-5; the D is unclear. The V and J ends lost 1 base and 5 bases respectively, with 5 bases between them. The CDR3 spans 12 residues. CDR1 is SGHAT, CDR2 FQNNGV, per germline. The CDR3 region is CASSLGWETQYF. The CDR3 coding sequence is TGTGCCAGCAGCTTAGGATGGGAGACCCAGTACTTC. Supplemented by reference TRBV11-2 and TRBJ2-5, the full variable domain reads EAGVAQSPRYKIIEKRQSVAFWCNPISGHATLYWYQQILGQGPKLLIQFQNNGVVDDSQLPKDRFSAERLKGVDSTLKIQPAKLEDSAVYLCASSLGWETQYFGPGTRLLVL.

The genes are TRBV30 and TRBJ1-2, with D hard to call. Between the trimmed V and J ends, which lost 0 bases and 1 base, there was a span of 6 bases. The CDR3 is 13 residues long. Per the germline V gene, CDR1 is GTSNPN and CDR2 is SVGIG (reference sequence). The CDR3 sequence: CAWSVALNYGYTF. CDR3 nucleotides: TGTGCCTGGAGTGTAGCCCTTAACTATGGCTACACCTTC.

This clone was seen once. The V and J genes are TRBV6-1 and TRBJ1-1, with D unclear. Germline assignment: CDR1 MNHNS and CDR2 SASEGT. V lost 3 bases and J 1 base, leaving 9 bases between the germline ends. The length of the CDR3 is 14 residues. CDR3 DNA: TGTGCCAGCAGTGATCACAACCGGAACACTGAAGCTTTCTTT. Its protein product is CASSDHNRNTEAFF.

The sample holds one count of this clone. The same CDR3 can be traced to other DNA sequences in this sample. This chain joins TRBV6-5 and TRBJ1-1, with TRBD1 as a possible D gene (6 bases). V was trimmed by 0 bases and J by 5 bases, leaving 10 bases between them. The V gene's germline CDR1 is MNHEY and CDR2 SVGAGI. There are 14 residues in the CDR3. CDR3 in DNA: TGTGCCAGCAGTTACTCTGGGGGCGGAACTGAAGCTTTCTTT. It is translated as CASSYSGGGTEAFF.

The chain carries TRBV27 and TRBJ1-2, with 7 positions matching TRBD1. Germline CDR1 reads MNHEY; CDR2 reads SMNVEV (reference sequence). Losses at the gene ends were 2 bases for V and 8 bases for J; bases not matched to a gene: 11. The CDR3 consists of 15 residues. The CDR3 nucleotides read TGTGCCAGCAGTTTAACAGGGGTGACGCGTGGAGGCTACACCTTC. It codes for CASSLTGVTRGGYTF.